The entry below describes one T cell receptor beta chain. The CDR3 has 13 residues. Germline V gives CDR1 SQVTM, CDR2 ANQGSEA. J lost 6 bases, V lost 4 bases, and 9 bases had no gene match. Some clones are missing from TCRdb's copy, which holds only in-frame ones; the method was immunoSEQ multiplex PCR. This sample yields some 80,000 clones, of which around 97% are seen a single time; 0.25% to 0.3% belongs to the top ten. The data stem from a study of technical replicates of blood from a handful of donors. Sample: T cells isolated from PBMCs. V gene TRBV29-1 combines with J gene TRBJ2-7, with TRBD2 matching 7 bases. The TCR was taken from a human donor in good health. The CDR3 is CSVVSGGQGEQYF. The CDR3 coding sequence is TGCAGCGTTGTATCGGGGGGTCAAGGCGAGCAGTACTTC.